This entry lists 20 T cell receptor beta chains sequenced from one sample in a study of shared clonotypes between healthy human individuals (dated by TCRdb to 2019 to 2021). Libraries were prepared through the immunoSEQ multiplex PCR assay. TCRdb retrieved this table from immuneACCESS and kept in-frame rearrangements only. Not all clones are present; in checked studies, unresolved V genes account for under half, and no reason is known for the remainder. This sample comprises some 600,000 clones, about 96% of them detected only once. The ten largest clones add up to approximately 0.12% of the sample. For the CD8 naive samples, CD45RO-negative cells were positively selected for CCR7, yielding a CD45RA+CCR7+ population from which TemRA cells were excluded. The material sequenced was naive CD8+ T cells sorted from blood. In light of the paper, this sample's cell subset or site label describes: CD45RA+CCR7+. The receptors come from a woman aged 25 to 39 in good health.

The rearrangement uses TRBV7-2 and TRBJ2-6; 7 bases map to TRBD2. The CDR3 is made up of 14 amino acids. V lost 8 bases and J lost 2; bases outside the gene matches: 3. The germline V gene encodes CDR1 SGHTA and CDR2 FQGNSA. CDR3 loop: CASRGVPGANVLTF. The CDR3 nucleotides read TGTGCCAGCCGGGGGGTCCCTGGGGCCAACGTCCTGACTTTC.

Note on this clone: The same CDR3 also results from other DNA sequences found in this sample. The chain joins TRBV13 to TRBJ1-1; D is unresolved. The CDR3 extends over 12 amino acids. Deletions cut 1 base from V and 4 bases from J, with 4 bases between. Germline CDR1 reads PRHDT; CDR2 reads FYEKMQ (reference sequence). The chain's CDR3 is CASSLAGTEAFF. The CDR3 region has the DNA TGTGCCAGCAGCTTAGCAGGCACTGAAGCTTTCTTT. Complete variable domain (other parts from reference TRBV13 and TRBJ1-1): AAGVIQSPRHLIKEKRETATLKCYPIPRHDTVYWYQQGPGQDPQFLISFYEKMQSDKGSIPDRFSAQQFSDYHSELNMSSLELGDSALYFCASSLAGTEAFFGQGTRLTVV.

The chain is built from TRBV7-6 and TRBJ2-1; 14 nucleotides line up with TRBD2. V lost 5 bases and J lost 8; bases outside the gene matches: 14. CDR3 size: 18 residues. Germline CDR1 is SGHVS and CDR2 is FNYEAQ. The CDR3 loop is CASSPTTSGRALGYEQFF. In DNA, the CDR3 is TGTGCCAGCAGCCCGACGACTAGCGGGAGGGCCTTGGGATATGAGCAGTTCTTC.

This chain connects TRBV9 to TRBJ1-3; no clear D. Germline values: CDR1 SGDLS, CDR2 YYNGEE. The CDR3 runs 16 residues. Deletions cut 4 bases from V and 4 bases from J, with 18 bases between. DNA of the CDR3: TGTGCCAGCAGCACCCGTATAGGATCTGCGGGAAACACCATATATTTT. As protein: CASSTRIGSAGNTIYF.

This clone was seen just once. This rearrangement joins TRBV27 to TRBJ2-3; D remains ambiguous. Germline V gene data show CDR1 as MNHEY and CDR2 as SMNVEV (reference sequence). Trimming took off 4 bases at V and 2 bases at J, with 19 bases between the two ends. The CDR3 extends over 17 amino acids. CDR3 sequence (DNA): TGTGCCAGCAGTTCCCACCCGGGTGGACCCGACACAGATACGCAGTATTTT. Protein sequence: CASSSHPGGPDTDTQYF.

The chain links TRBV28 to TRBJ1-4; D ambiguous. The CDR3 has 14 amino acids. Trimming shortened V by 7 bases and J by 3 bases, and 12 bases separated the two germline ends. Germline V gene sequence: CDR1 MDHEN, CDR2 SYDVKM. Here the CDR3 reads CASKSGRANEKLFF. Here the CDR3 DNA reads TGTGCCAGCAAGTCGGGTCGGGCTAATGAAAAACTGTTTTTT.

The chain carries TRBV27 and TRBJ2-1; TRBD1 is a possible D gene (5 bases). Trimming cost V 7 bases and J 6 bases, with 16 bases left between them. The CDR3 runs to 14 residues. Germline V gene data show CDR1 as MNHEY and CDR2 as SMNVEV (reference sequence). CDR3 region: CASKGLVMANEQFF. As DNA, the CDR3 is TGTGCCAGCAAGGGGCTAGTCATGGCCAATGAGCAGTTCTTC.

The genes are TRBV19 and TRBJ1-1, with 8 bases fitting TRBD1. The V gene end was trimmed by 7 bases and the J gene end by 4 bases; junction bases not matched to a gene: 5. There are 13 residues in the CDR3. Germline V CDR1 and CDR2: LNHDA, SQIVND (reference sequence). The CDR3 bases are TGTGCCAGTAAGTTACAGGGGGGCACTGAAGCTTTCTTT. Its protein is CASKLQGGTEAFF.

The chain links TRBV11-2 to TRBJ1-6, with unresolved D. Between the trimmed V and J ends, which lost 4 bases and 5 bases, there was a span of 12 bases. The V gene's germline CDR1 is SGHAT and CDR2 FQNNGV. The CDR3 is made up of 15 amino acids. The CDR3 coding sequence is TGTGCCAGCAGCTCAATGCGGAGGGATAATTCACCCCTCCACTTT. Translated: CASSSMRRDNSPLHF.

The chain carries TRBV5-5 and TRBJ2-7; D gene unclear. This CDR3 contains 14 residues. CDR1 is SGHKS and CDR2 is YYEKEE in the germline V gene (reference sequence). Trimming left V 6 bases short and J 3 bases short, with 16 bases between. The CDR3: CASTSELAYYEQYF. The DNA of the CDR3 is TGTGCCAGCACCTCAGAGCTGGCTTACTACGAGCAGTACTTC.

This chain uses TRBV28 with TRBJ1-4; a weak D match, TRBD1 (5 bases). Per germline, CDR1 MDHEN and CDR2 SYDVKM. This CDR3 has 14 amino acids. Trimming removed 3 bases from V and 7 bases from J, with 12 bases in between. The CDR3 protein is CASSFPSQGEKLFF. CDR3 DNA sequence: TGTGCCAGCAGTTTTCCTAGCCAGGGTGAAAAACTGTTTTTT.

This chain joins TRBV6-6 and TRBJ2-1; D may be TRBD1 (6 bases). V was shortened by 2 bases and J by 7 bases, with 9 bases between the two germline ends. CDR3 length: 13 amino acids. Per the germline V gene, CDR1 is MNHNY and CDR2 is SVGAGI (reference sequence). The CDR3 DNA reads TGTGCCAGCAGTTACGGGGGCCCGAATGAGCAGTTCTTC. As protein: CASSYGGPNEQFF.

The chain is built from TRBV11-2 and TRBJ1-4; possibly TRBD1 for D (5 bases). The V gene's germline CDR1 is SGHAT and CDR2 FQNNGV. The CDR3 is 16 amino acids. V lost 1 base and J lost 4, with 13 bases in between. CDR3 coding DNA: TGTGCCAGCAGCTTAGTAGGGTGGGGGGTTAATGAAAAACTGTTTTTT. It specifies CASSLVGWGVNEKLFF.

The chain couples TRBV27 to TRBJ2-2; 7 bases agree with TRBD1. This CDR3 spans 17 amino acids. Germline trimming cut 3 bases from V and 2 bases from J; bases unmatched to any gene: 9. CDR1 and CDR2 from the germline V gene are MNHEY and SMNVEV (reference sequence). CDR3 DNA: TGTGCCAGCAGTTTTACCACCGGGACAGCAAACACCGGGGAGCTGTTTTTT. Translated, it gives CASSFTTGTANTGELFF.

This chain uses TRBV27 with TRBJ2-1; 8 nucleotides agree with TRBD2. This CDR3 has 17 amino acids. The V gene's germline CDR1 is MNHEY and CDR2 SMNVEV (reference sequence). The V segment lost 0 bases and the J segment 4 bases; nucleotides outside the gene matches: 8. The CDR3 nucleotides are TGTGCCAGCAGTTTATCGTCCGGGCGGGAGGAGTACAATGAGCAGTTCTTC. As protein: CASSLSSGREEYNEQFF.

J is TRBJ2-5 and V is TRBV13; D not resolved. Germline V gives CDR1 PRHDT, CDR2 FYEKMQ (reference sequence). The V and J ends lost 5 bases and 0 bases respectively, with 16 bases between them. This CDR3 contains 16 residues. For the CDR3, the DNA is TGTGCCAGCAGCGACTCCTTCGGCAAGTACCAAGAGACCCAGTACTTC. This gives the protein CASSDSFGKYQETQYF.

The rearrangement links TRBV27 to TRBJ2-1; TRBD2 matches at 9 bases. The CDR3 has 17 amino acids. Germline CDR1 reads MNHEY; CDR2 reads SMNVEV (reference sequence). V was clipped by 5 bases and J by 7 bases; unmatched bases: 15. The CDR3 DNA reads TGTGCCAGCAGTCCAAAAACTCTAGCGGGAAATGTAAATGAGCAGTTCTTC. Amino acids: CASSPKTLAGNVNEQFF.

This chain uses TRBV13 with TRBJ1-3, with TRBD1 as a possible D gene (5 bases). The CDR3 has 16 amino acids. Germline V gene sequence: CDR1 PRHDT, CDR2 FYEKMQ (reference sequence). The germline V and J ends were trimmed by 5 bases and 3 bases, with 17 bases remaining between them. The CDR3 DNA is TGTGCCAGCAGCGGGGGGTCAGGGTATGGTGGAAACACCATATATTTT. Translated, it gives CASSGGSGYGGNTIYF. The complete variable domain, with remaining parts taken from reference TRBV13 and TRBJ1-3, reads AAGVIQSPRHLIKEKRETATLKCYPIPRHDTVYWYQQGPGQDPQFLISFYEKMQSDKGSIPDRFSAQQFSDYHSELNMSSLELGDSALYFCASSGGSGYGGNTIYFGEGSWLTVV.

This chain connects TRBV29-1 to TRBJ2-3; 7 bases line up with TRBD1. The germline V gene encodes CDR1 SQVTM and CDR2 ANQGSEA. The length of the CDR3 is 17 residues. After removal of 0 bases from V and 0 bases from J, the junction contained 9 bases not matched to a gene. Here the CDR3 reads CSVEDGTETGSTDTQYF. DNA for the CDR3: TGCAGCGTTGAAGATGGGACAGAGACTGGTAGCACAGATACGCAGTATTTT.

This chain connects TRBV7-6 to TRBJ2-3; 9 bases line up with TRBD2. CDR3 length: 19 residues. The junction had 19 bases not matched to a gene; V was cut back by 5 bases and J by 4 bases. Looked up from germline, CDR1 is SGHVS and CDR2 is FNYEAQ. For the CDR3, the DNA is TGTGCCAGCAGCCCTACCCTCAACCTAGCGGGGAAACAGCCAGATACGCAGTATTTT. Translated: CASSPTLNLAGKQPDTQYF.